This is a list of T cell receptor beta chains from one sample in a study of CD8+ T cells in alopecia areata. Generated by immunoSEQ multiplex PCR, the TCRdb table keeps only in-frame clones and is missing some. The sample contains around 300,000 clones, around three fifths of which appear only once. The sequenced sample was CD4+ T cells sorted from blood, obtained at roughly week 52, from a patient treated with tofacitinib. The source is a human donor with alopecia areata. The CDR3 runs from the conserved cysteine through the conserved F or W. A D gene is named only where the DNA matches it firmly. The listing skips clone size in some rows; elsewhere it reads once, few, many or a size class.

D: -; J: TRBJ1-5; V: TRBV29-1; size: -; DNA: TGCAGCGTTGACTCGGGCCCCGGGCAGCCCCAGCATTTT; CDR3: CSVDSGPGQPQHF
D: -; J: TRBJ1-2; V: TRBV5-6; size: -; DNA: TGTGCCAGCAGCCCCACCGGGTTGATCGGCTACACCTTC; CDR3: CASSPTGLIGYTF
D: -; J: TRBJ1-2; V: TRBV30; size: -; DNA: TGTGCCTGGAGTGTACTTAAGGAGAGGTCCTTC; CDR3: CAWSVLKERSF
D: -; J: TRBJ2-5; V: TRBV5-6; size: -; DNA: TGTGCCAGCAGCTTGATGACGGGGGCAGGAGAGACCCAGTACTTC; CDR3: CASSLMTGAGETQYF
D: -; J: TRBJ1-1; V: TRBV29-1; size: -; DNA: TGCAGCGTTGAAGCCGACAGTAACACTGAAGCTTTCTTT; CDR3: CSVEADSNTEAFF
D: -; J: TRBJ1-4; V: TRBV30; size: once; DNA: TGTGCCTGGAGTCCTTTACAGGGCCCGCACCTGTTTTTT; CDR3: CAWSPLQGPHLFF
D: TRBD1; J: TRBJ1-2; V: TRBV6-5; size: few; DNA: TGTGCCAGCAGTGACTTGGGACAGAACTATGGCTACACCTTC; CDR3: CASSDLGQNYGYTF
D: -; J: TRBJ1-5; V: TRBV18; size: few; DNA: TGTGCCAGCTCACCCGAAAAGAGACAGCCCCAGCATTTT; CDR3: CASSPEKRQPQHF
D: -; J: TRBJ1-1; V: TRBV15; size: -; DNA: TGTGCCACCAGGACCGGACGGGACACTGAAGCTTTCTTT; CDR3: CATRTGRDTEAFF
D: -; J: TRBJ1-2; V: TRBV4-1; size: -; DNA: TGCGCCAGCAGCCATCACAGCTATGGCTACACCTTC; CDR3: CASSHHSYGYTF
D: -; J: TRBJ1-2; V: TRBV13; size: -; DNA: TGTGCCAGCAACCATATGACAGTGACTAACTATGGCTACACCTTC; CDR3: CASNHMTVTNYGYTF
D: -; J: TRBJ2-2; V: TRBV20-1; size: few; DNA: TGCAGTGCTTACACCGGGGAGCTGTTTTTT; CDR3: CSAYTGELFF
D: -; J: TRBJ1-5; V: TRBV4-1; size: -; DNA: TGCGCCAGCAGCCAATTACCGGCGGGGAGCAATCAGCCCCAGCATTTT; CDR3: CASSQLPAGSNQPQHF
D: -; J: TRBJ1-2; V: TRBV5-6; size: -; DNA: TGTGCCAGCAGCAAAGGACAGCCTTCCTCCTATGGCTACACCTTC; CDR3: CASSKGQPSSYGYTF
D: -; J: TRBJ2-1; V: TRBV7-9; size: few; DNA: TGTGCCAGCAGCTTCCTAGCGGAGCAGTTCTTC; CDR3: CASSFLAEQFF
D: -; J: TRBJ1-4; V: TRBV30; size: few; DNA: TGTGCCTGGAGCAAAACTCCGACATCAGAAAAACTGTTTTTT; CDR3: CAWSKTPTSEKLFF
D: -; J: TRBJ2-4; V: TRBV5-4; size: -; DNA: TGTGCCAGCAGCCCCGGTGGGGAGCACATTCAGTACTTC; CDR3: CASSPGGEHIQYF
D: -; J: TRBJ2-4; V: TRBV29-1; size: -; DNA: TGCAGTGTAATTTCCACAGGGAGGGACATTCAGTACTTC; CDR3: CSVISTGRDIQYF
D: -; J: TRBJ2-6; V: TRBV5-4; size: once; DNA: TGTGCCAGCAGCGGACTCCGGGGGACTGGGGCCAACGTCCTGACTTTC; CDR3: CASSGLRGTGANVLTF
D: -; J: TRBJ2-7; V: TRBV11-1; size: few; DNA: TGTGCCAGCAGCCCACCAAGCTCCTACGAGCAGTACTTC; CDR3: CASSPPSSYEQYF
D: -; J: TRBJ1-1; V: TRBV29-1; size: -; DNA: TGCAGCAGTTTTTTGGACACTGAAGCTTTCTTT; CDR3: CSSFLDTEAFF
D: -; J: TRBJ2-2; V: TRBV9; size: few; DNA: TGTGCCAGCAGCGTAGCCCGGTTACAGGGAGGGGGTACCGGGGAGCTGTTTTTT; CDR3: CASSVARLQGGGTGELFF
D: TRBD2; J: TRBJ2-3; V: TRBV29-1; size: few; DNA: TGCAGCGCCAACCCTCAAGCGGGGTCACCAGATACGCAGTATTTT; CDR3: CSANPQAGSPDTQYF
D: -; J: TRBJ1-6; V: TRBV15; size: -; DNA: TGTGCCACCAGCAGAGATCGTCGGCAGGGAGACTCACCCCTCCACTTT; CDR3: CATSRDRRQGDSPLHF
D: -; J: TRBJ2-7; V: TRBV6-5; size: -; DNA: TGTGCCAGCCAGGACTCCTACGAGCAGTACTTC; CDR3: CASQDSYEQYF
D: -; J: TRBJ2-7; V: TRBV29-1; size: few; DNA: TGCAGCGTGGGCCGGGACACCTACGAGCAGTACTTC; CDR3: CSVGRDTYEQYF
D: -; J: TRBJ2-7; V: TRBV5-1; size: -; DNA: TGCGCCAGCAGGGCAGGGAACGAGCAGTACTTC; CDR3: CASRAGNEQYF
D: TRBD1; J: TRBJ2-1; V: TRBV7-2; size: -; DNA: TGTGCCAGCAGCTCCCAACAGGGGATCTCCTACAATGAGCAGTTCTTC; CDR3: CASSSQQGISYNEQFF
D: -; J: TRBJ2-2; V: TRBV9; size: -; DNA: TGTGCCAGCAGCACGACTTACACCGGGGAGCTGTTTTTT; CDR3: CASSTTYTGELFF
D: TRBD1; J: TRBJ1-6; V: TRBV7-9; size: -; DNA: TGTGCCAGCAGCGCCTCAGGGGGCTTTACGGATTCACCCCTCCACTTT; CDR3: CASSASGGFTDSPLHF
D: TRBD1; J: TRBJ2-7; V: TRBV7-6; size: -; DNA: TGTGACGAGGACAGGGTAGTCTACGAGCAGTACTTC; CDR3: CDEDRVVYEQYF
D: -; J: TRBJ2-7; V: TRBV29-1; size: -; DNA: TGCAGCGTTGCCCCCAGGGGGGGGTACGAGCAGTACTTC; CDR3: CSVAPRGGYEQYF
D: TRBD1; J: TRBJ2-7; V: TRBV23-1; size: few; DNA: TGCGCCAGCAGTCAATCCCCGGGACAGGGTAACTACGAGCAGTACTTC; CDR3: CASSQSPGQGNYEQYF
D: TRBD1; J: TRBJ2-7; V: TRBV27; size: few; DNA: TGTGCCAGCAGTCATGGGACAGGGGGCTACGAGCAGTACTTC; CDR3: CASSHGTGGYEQYF
D: -; J: TRBJ2-2; V: TRBV2; size: few; DNA: TGTGCCAGCACGGGGGACACCGGGGAGCTGTTTTTT; CDR3: CASTGDTGELFF
D: -; J: TRBJ1-1; V: TRBV5-1; size: -; DNA: TGCGCCAGCAGCTTGGCCGGGGCGGACACTGAAGCTTTCTTT; CDR3: CASSLAGADTEAFF
D: TRBD1; J: TRBJ2-7; V: TRBV4-2; size: -; DNA: TGTGCCAGCAGCACACGGGCCCGGGACAGGGTCTTTAACGAGCAGTACTTC; CDR3: CASSTRARDRVFNEQYF
D: -; J: TRBJ1-6; V: TRBV7-9; size: -; DNA: TGTGCCAGCAGCTCAGGGACCGGCGGACCCCTCCACTTT; CDR3: CASSSGTGGPLHF
D: -; J: TRBJ2-5; V: TRBV6-1; size: few; DNA: TGTGCCAGCAGTGAAAGGGGGATCCAGTACTTC; CDR3: CASSERGIQYF
D: TRBD2; J: TRBJ2-7; V: TRBV30; size: few; DNA: TGTGCCTGGGGGACTAGCGGGGGTTACGAGCAGTACTTC; CDR3: CAWGTSGGYEQYF
D: -; J: TRBJ2-7; V: TRBV29-1; size: -; DNA: TGCAGCGTTGAATTTGTTCCCGGTCGGGAGCAGTACTTC; CDR3: CSVEFVPGREQYF
D: -; J: TRBJ2-2; V: TRBV5-4; size: once; DNA: TGTGCCAGCAGCTTGGGCTGGGGGCGGGGGCTCAACACCGGGGAGCTGTTTTTT; CDR3: CASSLGWGRGLNTGELFF
D: -; J: TRBJ1-1; V: TRBV7-9; size: few; DNA: TGTGCCAGCCTCCCCCCCGGGCGGGAAGCTTTCTTT; CDR3: CASLPPGREAFF
D: -; J: TRBJ2-5; V: TRBV19; size: -; DNA: TGTGCCAGTAGTATCGGCCCACCGCAAGAGACCCAGTACTTC; CDR3: CASSIGPPQETQYF
D: -; J: TRBJ1-2; V: TRBV7-2; size: -; DNA: TGTGCCAGCAGCCCATCACCCGGGGATCCCGGCTACACCTTC; CDR3: CASSPSPGDPGYTF
D: -; J: TRBJ2-3; V: TRBV29-1; size: few; DNA: TGCAGCGTTGAAACTGGGCAGGGGTATCCAGATACGCAGTATTTT; CDR3: CSVETGQGYPDTQYF
D: -; J: TRBJ1-1; V: TRBV29-1; size: -; DNA: TGCAGCGTTGGAGGGGGGACTGAAGCTTTCTTT; CDR3: CSVGGGTEAFF
D: -; J: TRBJ1-4; V: TRBV7-9; size: few; DNA: TGTGCCAGCAGCTTAAAGGCCGGGGAGGATGAAAAACTGTTTTTT; CDR3: CASSLKAGEDEKLFF
D: -; J: TRBJ2-3; V: TRBV6-1; size: -; DNA: TGTGCCAGCAGTGAAAACGGGGCTCGCACAGATACGCAGTATTTT; CDR3: CASSENGARTDTQYF
D: -; J: TRBJ2-2; V: TRBV5-6; size: few; DNA: TGTGCCAGCAGTGACACCGGGGAGCTGTTTTTT; CDR3: CASSDTGELFF
D: TRBD1; J: TRBJ2-3; V: TRBV4-1; size: -; DNA: TGCGCCAGCAGCCAAGAACTGACAGGGTCAAGTACGCAGTATTTT; CDR3: CASSQELTGSSTQYF
D: TRBD1; J: TRBJ2-3; V: TRBV9; size: -; DNA: TGTGCCAGCCAGGGACAGCCGAGCACAGATACGCAGTATTTT; CDR3: CASQGQPSTDTQYF
D: -; J: TRBJ1-5; V: TRBV7-9; size: -; DNA: TGTGCCAGCAGCTCCGGACAACTCGGGTCTAGCAATCAGCCCCAGCATTTT; CDR3: CASSSGQLGSSNQPQHF